This TCR beta chain was sequenced for a study of T-cell reconstitution after alpha-beta-depleted transplantation in children. The V gene's germline CDR1 is DFQATT and CDR2 SNEGSKA (reference sequence). V dropped 7 bases and J dropped 2 bases, with 18 bases sitting between them. The CDR3 is made up of 15 amino acids. Unique molecular identifiers were incorporated during preparation of the TCRbeta library. TCRdb reprocessed the PCR reads with MiXCR, giving one entry per CDR3 protein. The sample contains 450,000 to 600,000 distinct CDR3 sequences, 32% of which appear only once. The chain is built from TRBV20-1 and TRBJ2-1; D gene uncertain. The source is a human donor who donated a stem cell graft to a child with aplastic anemia. The sample here was PBMCs from the stem cell graft donor, taken from the stem cell graft. CDR3 coding DNA: TGCAGTGTTCACACGAACCTCTCACCCTACAATGAGCAGTTCTTC. Protein: CSVHTNLSPYNEQFF.